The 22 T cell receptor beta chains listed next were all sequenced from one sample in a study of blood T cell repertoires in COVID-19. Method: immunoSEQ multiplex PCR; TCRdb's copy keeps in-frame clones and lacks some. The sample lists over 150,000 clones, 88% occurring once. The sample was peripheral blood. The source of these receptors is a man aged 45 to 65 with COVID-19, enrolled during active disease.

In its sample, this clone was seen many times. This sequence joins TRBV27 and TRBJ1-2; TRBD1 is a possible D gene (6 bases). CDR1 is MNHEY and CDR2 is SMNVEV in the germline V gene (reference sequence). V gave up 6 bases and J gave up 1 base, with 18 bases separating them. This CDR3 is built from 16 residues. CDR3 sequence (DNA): TGTGCCAGCAGCTACCGGGGGGACACCAATAACTATGGCTACACCTTC. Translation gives CASSYRGDTNNYGYTF.

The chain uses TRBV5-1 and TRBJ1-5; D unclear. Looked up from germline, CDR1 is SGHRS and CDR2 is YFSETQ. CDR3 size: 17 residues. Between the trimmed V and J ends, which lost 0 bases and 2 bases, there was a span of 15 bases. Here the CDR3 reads CASSLDAAAGGNQPQHF. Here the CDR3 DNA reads TGCGCCAGCAGCTTGGACGCGGCCGCCGGGGGCAATCAGCCCCAGCATTTT.

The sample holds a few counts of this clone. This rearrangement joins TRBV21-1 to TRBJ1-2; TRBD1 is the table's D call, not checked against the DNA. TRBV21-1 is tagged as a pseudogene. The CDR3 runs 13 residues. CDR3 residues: CASSAGTGVRYTF. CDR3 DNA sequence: TGTGCCAGCAGCGCAGGGACAGGGGTACGCTACACCTTC.

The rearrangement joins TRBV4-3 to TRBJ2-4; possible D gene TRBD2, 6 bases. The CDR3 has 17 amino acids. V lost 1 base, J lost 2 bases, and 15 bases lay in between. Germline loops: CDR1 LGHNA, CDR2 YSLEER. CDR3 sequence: CASSQAWRGSSKNIQYF. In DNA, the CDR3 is TGCGCCAGCAGCCAAGCTTGGAGGGGCTCGTCCAAAAACATTCAGTACTTC.

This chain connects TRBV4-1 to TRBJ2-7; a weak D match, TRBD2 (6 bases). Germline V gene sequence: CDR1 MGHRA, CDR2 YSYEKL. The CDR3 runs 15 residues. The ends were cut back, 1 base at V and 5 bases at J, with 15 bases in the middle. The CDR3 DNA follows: TGCGCCAGCAGCCAAGTGCGGGACTTAAACAACGAGCAGTACTTC. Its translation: CASSQVRDLNNEQYF.

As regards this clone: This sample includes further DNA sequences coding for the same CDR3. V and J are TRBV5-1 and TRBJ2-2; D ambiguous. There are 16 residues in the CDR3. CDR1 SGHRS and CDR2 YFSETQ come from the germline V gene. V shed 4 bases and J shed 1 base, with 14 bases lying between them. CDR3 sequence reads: CASSTTQTMNTGELFF. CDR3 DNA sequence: TGCGCCAGCAGCACCACACAGACCATGAACACCGGGGAGCTGTTTTTT. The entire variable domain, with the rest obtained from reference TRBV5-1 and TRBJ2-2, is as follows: KAGVTQTPRYLIKTRGQQVTLSCSPISGHRSVSWYQQTPGQGLQFLFEYFSETQRNKGNFPGRFSGRQFSNSRSEMNVSTLELGDSALYLCASSTTQTMNTGELFFGEGSRLTVL.

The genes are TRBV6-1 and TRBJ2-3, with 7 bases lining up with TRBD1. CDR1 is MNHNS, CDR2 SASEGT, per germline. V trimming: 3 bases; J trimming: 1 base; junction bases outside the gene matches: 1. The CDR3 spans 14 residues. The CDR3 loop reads CASSETGRTDTQYF. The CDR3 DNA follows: TGTGCCAGCAGTGAGACAGGGCGCACAGATACGCAGTATTTT.

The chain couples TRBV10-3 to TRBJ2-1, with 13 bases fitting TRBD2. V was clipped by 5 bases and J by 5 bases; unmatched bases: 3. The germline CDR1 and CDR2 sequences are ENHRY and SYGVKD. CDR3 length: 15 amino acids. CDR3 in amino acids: CAISTTSGGDNEQFF. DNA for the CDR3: TGTGCCATCAGTACAACTAGCGGGGGGGACAATGAGCAGTTCTTC.

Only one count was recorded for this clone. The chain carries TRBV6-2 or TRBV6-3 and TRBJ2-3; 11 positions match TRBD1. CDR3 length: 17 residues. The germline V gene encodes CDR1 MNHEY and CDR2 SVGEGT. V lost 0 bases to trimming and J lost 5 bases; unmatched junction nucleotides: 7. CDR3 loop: CASSYSRTGGAEDTQYF. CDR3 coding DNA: TGTGCCAGCAGTTACTCGAGGACAGGGGGCGCGGAAGATACGCAGTATTTT.

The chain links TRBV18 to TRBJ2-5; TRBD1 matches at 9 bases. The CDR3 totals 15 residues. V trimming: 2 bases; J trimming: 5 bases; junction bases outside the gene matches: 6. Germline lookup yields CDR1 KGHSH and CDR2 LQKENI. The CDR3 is CASSPGTGTGETQYF. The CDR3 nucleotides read TGTGCCAGCTCACCAGGGACAGGGACTGGTGAGACCCAGTACTTC.

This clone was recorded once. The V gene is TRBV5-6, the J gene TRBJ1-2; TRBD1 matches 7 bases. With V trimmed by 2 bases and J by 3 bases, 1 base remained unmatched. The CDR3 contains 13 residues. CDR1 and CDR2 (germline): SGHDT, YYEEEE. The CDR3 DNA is TGTGCCAGCAGCTTCAGGGGGGACTATGGCTACACCTTC. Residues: CASSFRGDYGYTF.

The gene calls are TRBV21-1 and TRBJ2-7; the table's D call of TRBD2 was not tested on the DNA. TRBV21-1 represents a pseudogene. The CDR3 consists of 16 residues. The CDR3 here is CALQGLAGGLTYEQYF. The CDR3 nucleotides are TGTGCCTTGCAGGGGCTAGCGGGGGGGCTAACCTACGAGCAGTACTTC.

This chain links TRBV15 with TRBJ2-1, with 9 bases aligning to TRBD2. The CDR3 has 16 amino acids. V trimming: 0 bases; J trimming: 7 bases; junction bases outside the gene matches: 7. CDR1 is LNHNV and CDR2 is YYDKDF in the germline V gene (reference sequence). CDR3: CATSREGGGALNEQFF. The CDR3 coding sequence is TGTGCCACCAGCAGAGAGGGCGGGGGGGCCCTTAATGAGCAGTTCTTC. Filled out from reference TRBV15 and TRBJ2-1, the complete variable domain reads DAMVIQNPRYQVTQFGKPVTLSCSQTLNHNVMYWYQQKSSQAPKLLFHYYDKDFNNEADTPDNFQSRRPNTSFCFLDIRSPGLGDTAMYLCATSREGGGALNEQFFGPGTRLTVL.

This CDR3 reads CATSSAGTTLNNEQFF. The CDR3 DNA reads as TGTGCCACCAGCAGTGCTGGGACTACCCTCAACAATGAGCAGTTCTTC. The chain has TRBV15 and TRBJ2-1; 7 nucleotides match TRBD2. The germline V gene encodes CDR1 LNHNV and CDR2 YYDKDF (reference sequence). V shed 3 bases and J 5 bases; nucleotides not matched to a gene: 10. The CDR3 has 16 amino acids.

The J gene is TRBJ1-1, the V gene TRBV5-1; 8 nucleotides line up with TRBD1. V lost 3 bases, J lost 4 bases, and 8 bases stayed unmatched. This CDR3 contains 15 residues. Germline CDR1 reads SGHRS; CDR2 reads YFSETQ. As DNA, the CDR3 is TGCGCCAGCAGCTCGGCCGGACAGGGCGTCACTGAAGCTTTCTTT. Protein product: CASSSAGQGVTEAFF.

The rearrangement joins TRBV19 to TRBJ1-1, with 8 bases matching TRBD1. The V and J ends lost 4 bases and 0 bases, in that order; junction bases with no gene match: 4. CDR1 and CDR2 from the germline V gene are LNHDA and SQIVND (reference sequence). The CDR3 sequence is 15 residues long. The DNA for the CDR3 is TGTGCCAGTAGTAGGGGGGACAGGATGAACACTGAAGCTTTCTTT. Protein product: CASSRGDRMNTEAFF.

The CDR3, as DNA: TGTGCCAGCAGCCCCCGACAGGCAGCGTCTGGAAACACCATATATTTT. As protein: CASSPRQAASGNTIYF. The chain uses TRBV7-9 and TRBJ1-3; weak D call: TRBD1 (6 bases). The V end was cut by 5 bases, the J end by 1 base, with 15 bases between. The CDR3 length is 16 residues. In germline, CDR1 is SEHNR, CDR2 FQNEAQ (reference sequence).

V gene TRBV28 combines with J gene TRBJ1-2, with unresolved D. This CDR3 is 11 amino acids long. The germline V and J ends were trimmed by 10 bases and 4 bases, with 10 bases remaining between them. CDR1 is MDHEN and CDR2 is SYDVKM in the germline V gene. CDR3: CATVAVYGYTF. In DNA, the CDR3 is TGTGCCACAGTAGCGGTCTATGGCTACACCTTC.

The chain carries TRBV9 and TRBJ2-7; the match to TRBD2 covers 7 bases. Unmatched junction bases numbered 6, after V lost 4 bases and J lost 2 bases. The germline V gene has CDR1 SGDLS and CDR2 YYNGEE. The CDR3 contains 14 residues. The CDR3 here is CASSTLAETYEQYF. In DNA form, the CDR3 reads TGTGCCAGCAGCACCCTAGCGGAGACCTACGAGCAGTACTTC.

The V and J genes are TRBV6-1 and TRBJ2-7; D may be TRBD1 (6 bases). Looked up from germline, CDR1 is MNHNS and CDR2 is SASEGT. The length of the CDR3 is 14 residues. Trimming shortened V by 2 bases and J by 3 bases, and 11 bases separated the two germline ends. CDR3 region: CASSEIVQGYEQYF. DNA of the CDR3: TGTGCCAGCAGTGAAATCGTACAGGGCTACGAGCAGTACTTC.

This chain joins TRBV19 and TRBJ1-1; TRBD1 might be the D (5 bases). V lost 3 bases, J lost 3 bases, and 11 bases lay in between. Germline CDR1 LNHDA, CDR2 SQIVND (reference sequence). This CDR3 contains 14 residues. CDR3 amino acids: CASSMFGGDTEAFF. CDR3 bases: TGTGCCAGTAGTATGTTCGGGGGAGACACTGAAGCTTTCTTT.

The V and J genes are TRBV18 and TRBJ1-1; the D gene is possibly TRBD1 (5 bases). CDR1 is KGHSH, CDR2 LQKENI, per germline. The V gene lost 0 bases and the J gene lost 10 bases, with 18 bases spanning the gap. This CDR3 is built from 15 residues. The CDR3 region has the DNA TGTGCCAGCTCACCACCGGGGGGAGCTCCACTGGGAGCTTTCTTT. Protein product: CASSPPGGAPLGAFF. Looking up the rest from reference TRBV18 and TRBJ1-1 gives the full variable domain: NAGVMQNPRHLVRRRGQEARLRCSPMKGHSHVYWYRQLPEEGLKFMVYLQKENIIDESGMPKERFSAEFPKEGPSILRIQQVVRGDSAAYFCASSPPGGAPLGAFFGQGTRLTVV.